The next 12 T cell receptor beta chains were all read from a single sample in a study of T-cell memory formation after mild COVID-19. TCRdb redid the calling of the 5' RACE reads with MiXCR, one entry per CDR3 protein. Here the sample spans fewer than 450,000 distinct CDR3 sequences, approximately 25% being singletons. The sample taken for sequencing was PBMCs or a T cell subset sorted from them (not recorded which). The receptors originated from an adult woman who had mild COVID-19 (a few samples of this study predate the infection). Cell type and time point are not known.

This clonotype was seen many times. V usage is TRBV5-1 and J usage is TRBJ2-1; 7 bases align to TRBD1. Germline V gene sequence: CDR1 SGHRS, CDR2 YFSETQ. Trimming cost V 3 bases and J 0 bases; bases outside gene matches: 3. This CDR3 has 15 residues. CDR3 in amino acids: CASSSGTASYNEQFF. Here the CDR3 DNA reads TGCGCCAGCAGCTCCGGGACAGCCTCCTACAATGAGCAGTTCTTC.

This clonotype was recorded a few times. The V call is TRBV4-1, the J call TRBJ2-7; the D is unclear. Germline assignment: CDR1 MGHRA and CDR2 YSYEKL. V was cut by 3 bases and J by 2 bases, with 11 bases left in between. The CDR3 is 14 residues long. CDR3 residues: CASSQDDWAYEQYF. The CDR3 coding sequence is TGCGCCAGCAGCCAGGATGACTGGGCCTACGAGCAGTACTTC.

This clonotype has just a few counts. The V gene is TRBV6-2 or TRBV6-3, the J gene TRBJ2-3; 7 bases match TRBD1. The junction had 10 bases not matched to a gene; V was cut back by 8 bases and J by 2 bases. Per germline, CDR1 MNHEY and CDR2 SVGEGT. CDR3 length equals 15 residues. CDR3 residues: CASSFSGTATDTQYF. CDR3 bases: TGTGCCAGCTCCTTCTCCGGGACAGCCACAGATACGCAGTATTTT.

This clonotype was seen repeatedly, ten times or more. The V call is TRBV4-1, the J call TRBJ2-7; no reliable D call. Trimming left V 1 base short and J 3 bases short, with 7 bases between. Germline V gives CDR1 MGHRA, CDR2 YSYEKL. The CDR3 runs to 13 residues. DNA for the CDR3: TGCGCCAGCAGCCAAGTAGGAAGCTACGAGCAGTACTTC. It specifies CASSQVGSYEQYF.

Concerning this clonotype: Germline and junction disagree at one end, which may indicate a read error. This chain uses TRBV28 with TRBJ2-3; TRBD1 or TRBD2 may be the D gene (5 bases each). Looked up from germline, CDR1 is MDHEN and CDR2 is SYDVKM. The CDR3 contains 14 residues. CDR3 region: CASSPGPGTDTPYF. The CDR3 DNA is TGTGCCAGCAGTCCGGGACCAGGCACAGATACGCCGTATTTT.

The V call is TRBV29-1, the J call TRBJ2-1; 10 bases fit TRBD1. J gave up 4 bases and V 6 bases, and 9 bases lay outside the gene matches. CDR3 size: 15 residues. Germline V gene sequence: CDR1 SQVTM, CDR2 ANQGSEA. This CDR3 is CSVGNGTGEYNEQFF. The CDR3 DNA follows: TGCAGCGTGGGGAACGGGACAGGGGAGTACAATGAGCAGTTCTTC.

This clonotype showed up just a few times. The chain carries TRBV18 and TRBJ2-1; possible D gene TRBD2, 5 bases. The CDR3 has 15 residues. The germline V gene has CDR1 KGHSH and CDR2 LQKENI. The germline V and J ends were trimmed by 1 base and 7 bases, with 14 bases remaining between them. CDR3 coding DNA: TGTGCCAGCTCACCACTCATATATAGCGAGAATGAGCAGTTCTTC. Translated: CASSPLIYSENEQFF.

The V call is TRBV21-1, the J call TRBJ2-5; the table's D call TRBD2 went unverified against the DNA. TRBV21-1 is listed as a pseudogene. The CDR3 has 16 residues. CDR3: CASSKEGTSGRETQYF. The CDR3 DNA sequence: TGTGCCAGCAGCAAAGAGGGGACTAGCGGGAGGGAGACCCAGTACTTC.

The chain employs TRBV7-9 and TRBJ2-7; the D is unclear. The CDR3 runs to 16 residues. The germline CDR1 and CDR2 sequences are SEHNR and FQNEAQ (reference sequence). The germline V and J ends were trimmed by 8 bases and 4 bases, with 24 bases remaining between them. This chain's CDR3 is CASLPLLSVHFYEQYF. Written as DNA, the CDR3 is TGTGCCAGCTTACCACTCCTCTCGGTCCATTTTTACGAGCAGTACTTC.

The genes are TRBV7-9 and TRBJ1-1, with D hard to call. Deletions cut 5 bases from V and 1 base from J, with 14 bases between. Looked up from germline, CDR1 is SEHNR and CDR2 is FQNEAQ (reference sequence). The length of the CDR3 is 15 residues. CDR3: CASSPAGRGNTEAFF. The CDR3 DNA reads as TGTGCCAGCAGCCCGGCGGGTAGAGGGAACACTGAAGCTTTCTTT.

The chain joins TRBV5-4 to TRBJ2-2, with D possibly TRBD1 on 6 matching bases. The CDR3 covers 16 residues. CDR1 and CDR2 from the germline V gene are SGHNT and YYREEE (reference sequence). V was trimmed by 4 bases and J by 1 base, leaving 14 bases between them. The CDR3 DNA sequence: TGTGCCAGCAGCGAGCAGGGGAATCTGAACACCGGGGAGCTGTTTTTT. This sequence encodes CASSEQGNLNTGELFF. The variable domain in full, completed from reference TRBV5-4 and TRBJ2-2, reads ETGVTQSPTHLIKTRGQQVTLRCSSQSGHNTVSWYQQALGQGPQFIFQYYREEENGRGNFPPRFSGLQFPNYSSELNVNALELDDSALYLCASSEQGNLNTGELFFGEGSRLTVL.

This clonotype was seen a few times. The chain combines TRBV20-1 with TRBJ2-7; D might be TRBD1 (6 bases). In germline, CDR1 is DFQATT, CDR2 SNEGSKA (reference sequence). The CDR3 sequence is 14 residues long. The CDR3 nucleotides read TGCAGGGGGGTCGGGGCAGGGGTCGCCGACGAGCAGTACTTC. This encodes CRGVGAGVADEQYF.